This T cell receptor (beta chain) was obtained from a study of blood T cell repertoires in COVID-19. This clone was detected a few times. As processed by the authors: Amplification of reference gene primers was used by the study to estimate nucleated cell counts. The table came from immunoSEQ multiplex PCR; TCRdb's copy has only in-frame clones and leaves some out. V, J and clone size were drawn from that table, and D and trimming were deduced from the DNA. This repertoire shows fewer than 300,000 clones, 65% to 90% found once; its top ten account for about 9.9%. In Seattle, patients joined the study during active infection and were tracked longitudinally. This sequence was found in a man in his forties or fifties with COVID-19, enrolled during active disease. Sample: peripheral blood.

This chain's CDR3 is CASSPQEAGDNQPQHF. CDR3 coding DNA: TGCGCCAGCAGCCCACAAGAGGCAGGGGACAATCAGCCCCAGCATTTT. The chain uses TRBV4-1 and TRBJ1-5; D possibly corresponds to TRBD1 (6 bases). The CDR3 is 16 amino acids. With 4 bases removed from V and 3 bases from J, the gap between germline ends came to 16 bases. Germline V gene lookup returns CDR1 MGHRA and CDR2 YSYEKL.